This TCR beta chain derives from a study of blood T cell repertoires in COVID-19. Study-wide background: Whether acute or convalescent, the COVID-19 samples came from the United States, Italy and Spain. T cells, B-cell-depleted T cells, or PBMCs supplied cDNA or gDNA.

Trimming shortened V by 4 bases and J by 1 base, and 15 bases separated the two germline ends. This CDR3 region has 16 residues. Per germline, CDR1 LGHDT and CDR2 YNNKEL (reference sequence). Per the study methods: Scientists estimated how many nucleated cells there were by amplifying reference gene primers. Only in-frame clones appear in the TCRdb table, and some are missing; sequencing was by immunoSEQ multiplex PCR. V, J and clone size are taken as reported in that table, and D and trimming were inferred from the DNA itself. In the table there are 80,000 to 85,000 clones, roughly 88% of which are singletons.

The rearrangement links TRBV3-1 (or the pseudogene TRBV3-2) to TRBJ2-3, with D possibly being TRBD2 (5 bases). The receptor's source is a woman at least 80 years old with acute or convalescent COVID-19. Sequences were obtained from peripheral blood. The DNA of the CDR3 is TGTGCCAGCAGCCCCCGGAGGCCGCTGGGCACAGATACGCAGTATTTT. Encoded protein: CASSPRRPLGTDTQYF.